This paragraph reports one T cell receptor beta chain. What it recognizes is unknown. Constant-region reverse primers amplified full-length variable regions, followed by semi-nested Nested Universal Primer A PCR. TCRdb re-called the 5' RACE reads through MiXCR, storing one row per CDR3 protein. This table has 7,800 or so distinct CDR3 sequences, approximately 73% appearing once. General study results and limits: Tumor Tregs overlapped most with tumor, then blood, naive CD4+ cells. In terms of TCR gene usage, tumor memory CD4+ T cells clustered together with blood and lymph node memory CD4+ cells, as well as with lymph node naive CD4+ cells. Larger-cohort validation covered only one TCR beta V-J rearrangement.

The sorted Tregs were CD4+CD25+CD127-/low cells. The CDR3 has 14 amino acids. The V gene end was trimmed by 6 bases and the J gene end by 5 bases; junction bases not matched to a gene: 12. Germline V gene sequence: CDR1 DFQATT, CDR2 SNEGSKA (reference sequence). The receptor's source is a female donor with breast cancer. The material sequenced was tumor-infiltrating Tregs sorted from the breast tumor. The V and J genes are TRBV20-1 and TRBJ2-5, with TRBD2 matching 7 bases. The CDR3: CSAPGRGSGETQYF. The CDR3 DNA follows: TGCAGTGCACCGGGGCGCGGGAGCGGGGAGACCCAGTACTTC.